Listed here are 4 T cell receptor beta chains from one sample, sequenced in a study of CXCR3-negative and CXCR3-positive naive CD8 T cells. In preparing the TRB cDNA libraries, 5' RACE with UMI labels was used. TCRdb re-called the 5' RACE reads and gives one entry per CDR3 protein, without DNA. This table lists roughly 48,000 distinct CDR3 sequences. Sequences were obtained from memory CD8+ T cells from blood. The origin of the receptors is a human donor in good health. Some clones in this sample may be carry-over from other donors' samples.

The chain couples TRBV14 to TRBJ2-7; the TCRdb call, TRBD2, lacks DNA for checking. The CDR3 totals 14 residues. CDR1 SGHDN and CDR2 FVKESK come from the germline V gene. CDR3 amino acids: CASSQESGPYEQYF.

The chain combines TRBV29-1 with TRBJ2-7; TCRdb picks TRBD2, but there is no DNA to check that call. The germline V gene encodes CDR1 SQVTM and CDR2 ANQGSEA. The CDR3 runs 15 residues. CDR3 in amino acids: CSVEDEGGESYEQYF.

This chain connects TRBV12-3 or TRBV12-4 to TRBJ2-5. The CDR3 is made up of 16 amino acids. The CDR3: CASSLTLAVTKETQYF.

The rearrangement links TRBV28 to TRBJ2-7; the D call of TRBD1 rests on TCRdb alone, since no DNA is present to check it. CDR1 and CDR2 from the germline V gene are MDHEN and SYDVKM. There are 17 residues in the CDR3. This CDR3 is CASSLGGGEEWAYEQYF.